Described below is a single T cell receptor beta chain sequence and its context. Its specificity is unknown. Sequenced by immunoSEQ multiplex PCR; TCRdb stores in-frame clones only, minus some. The table includes about 750,000 clones, 85% to 95% detected once. The data were obtained in a study of shared clonotypes between healthy human individuals. Across the whole study: Three CD4 naive, three CD4 memory, two CD8 naive and one CD8 memory plate were used per donor. Study findings and constraints: Sequencing of the sorted subsets was shown by rarefaction to be incomplete despite large depth. The low donor count limited represented genetic and exposure-history diversity. Compared with memory subsets, naive subsets generally had larger estimated richness.

Naive CD8 cells, CD45RO-negative and positively selected for CCR7, excluded terminally differentiated effector memory CD45RA+ cells. The CDR3 loop spans 15 amino acids. What was sequenced was naive CD8+ T cells sorted from blood. V gene TRBV21-1 combines with J gene TRBJ2-7. TRBV21-1 is flagged as a pseudogene. This receptor was obtained from a man aged 25 to 40 in good health. The chain's CDR3 is CASSKARLTTYEQYF. DNA for the CDR3: TGTGCCAGCAGCAAAGCGCGACTGACAACCTACGAGCAGTACTTC.